What follows are 24 T cell receptor beta chains derived from one specimen sequenced in a study of blood T cell repertoires in COVID-19. Here immunoSEQ multiplex PCR was the method, and the copy in TCRdb shows in-frame clones only, minus some. Among about 68,000 clones listed, 70% to 90% were seen once. Sequences were obtained from peripheral blood. These receptors all come from a woman aged 55 to 70 with acute or convalescent COVID-19.

V is TRBV2 and J is TRBJ1-1; possibly TRBD1 for D (5 bases). The germline V and J ends were trimmed by 4 bases and 4 bases, with 13 bases remaining between them. From germline, CDR1 is SNHLY and CDR2 FYNNEI. This CDR3 is 14 amino acids long. CDR3 loop: CASSAGSGGTEAFF. DNA of the CDR3: TGTGCCAGCAGTGCAGGGTCCGGGGGCACTGAAGCTTTCTTT.

V and J are TRBV12-3 or TRBV12-4 and TRBJ1-1, with no clear D. CDR3 size: 12 residues. V was pared by 2 bases and J by 4 bases, with 5 bases between. CDR3 sequence reads: CASSLRGTEAFF. DNA of the CDR3: TGTGCCAGCAGTTTACGGGGCACTGAAGCTTTCTTT.

V usage is TRBV18 and J usage is TRBJ1-6; 9 bases line up with TRBD1. CDR3 length: 16 amino acids. Germline assignment: CDR1 KGHSH and CDR2 LQKENI. J lost 5 bases, V lost 4 bases, and 6 bases had no gene match. The CDR3 here is CASSLSGTGNNSPLHF. The CDR3 DNA follows: TGTGCCAGCTCACTTTCAGGGACAGGGAATAATTCACCCCTCCACTTT.

V is TRBV13 and J is TRBJ1-1; D is unclear. The germline gives CDR1 PRHDT, CDR2 FYEKMQ (reference sequence). The CDR3 consists of 16 residues. Trimming pared 0 bases from V and 2 bases from J, leaving 13 bases between. The CDR3 reads CASSLGHGVLNTEAFF. CDR3 nucleotide sequence: TGTGCCAGCAGCTTAGGCCACGGGGTACTTAACACTGAAGCTTTCTTT.

The chain is built from TRBV19 and TRBJ2-2; D is undetermined. V was clipped by 6 bases and J by 2 bases, with 13 bases between them. CDR3 length: 15 residues. Germline CDR1 is LNHDA and CDR2 is SQIVND (reference sequence). CDR3 sequence: CASSLFLSNTGELFF. In nucleotides, the CDR3 is TGTGCCAGTAGCCTCTTTCTGTCTAACACCGGGGAGCTGTTTTTT.

The V gene is TRBV18, the J gene TRBJ2-1; possibly TRBD1 for D (7 bases). CDR3 length: 13 residues. V gave up 6 bases and J gave up 5 bases, with 11 bases separating them. The germline V gene encodes CDR1 KGHSH and CDR2 LQKENI. The CDR3 sequence: CASSRGTDNEQFF. CDR3 nucleotide sequence: TGTGCCAGCTCCCGCGGGACAGACAATGAGCAGTTCTTC.

CDR3: CAWSGQGWNTEAFF. In nucleotides, the CDR3 is TGTGCCTGGAGTGGACAGGGATGGAACACTGAAGCTTTCTTT. V and J are TRBV30 and TRBJ1-1; 7 positions match TRBD1. The V segment lost 1 base and the J segment 1 base; nucleotides outside the gene matches: 3. The germline CDR1 and CDR2 sequences are GTSNPN and SVGIG (reference sequence). This CDR3 has 14 residues.

This clone appeared a single time. The chain joins TRBV30 to TRBJ2-1; TRBD2 agrees at 8 bases. In germline, CDR1 is GTSNPN, CDR2 SVGIG (reference sequence). The J segment lost 13 bases and the V segment lost 5 bases, leaving 7 bases of the junction unmatched. This CDR3 region has 11 residues. In nucleotides, the CDR3 is TGTGCCTGGGGGACTAGGTCCGGACAGTTCTTC. Translated: CAWGTRSGQFF.

The CDR3 DNA reads TGTGCCAGCAGTGAACGCAGGGGAGTGTCTAGCAATCAGCCCCAGCATTTT. It yields the protein CASSERRGVSSNQPQHF. The gene calls are TRBV28 and TRBJ1-5; tentatively, D is TRBD1 (6 bases). Germline assignment: CDR1 MDHEN and CDR2 SYDVKM. V was cut by 5 bases and J by 0 bases, with 17 bases left in between. The CDR3 consists of 17 residues. The full variable domain, rest sourced from reference TRBV28 and TRBJ1-5, is DVKVTQSSRYLVKRTGEKVFLECVQDMDHENMFWYRQDPGLGLRLIYFSYDVKMKEKGDIPEGYSVSREKKERFSLILESASTNQTSMYLCASSERRGVSSNQPQHFGDGTRLSIL.

The CDR3 nucleotides are TGTGCCAGCAGTTACTCGATTGGGGGGTTTGTGGGGGAGCTGTTTTTT. Translating gives CASSYSIGGFVGELFF. The gene calls are TRBV6-5 and TRBJ2-2; a possible D gene is TRBD2 (6 bases). Trimming took off 0 bases at V and 8 bases at J, with 16 bases between the two ends. The CDR3 spans 16 residues. Germline CDR1 and CDR2: MNHEY and SVGAGI.

The chain is built from TRBV6-5 and TRBJ2-3, with 7 bases matching TRBD1. The trim removed 3 bases at V and 4 bases at J, leaving 4 bases unmatched. The length of the CDR3 is 14 residues. Per germline, CDR1 MNHEY and CDR2 SVGAGI. This CDR3 reads CASSYLTGADTQYF. Here the CDR3 DNA reads TGTGCCAGCAGTTATCTCACAGGGGCAGATACGCAGTATTTT.

The rearrangement links TRBV6-6 to TRBJ2-2, with D uncertain. CDR3 length equals 15 residues. Germline V gene lookup returns CDR1 MNHNY and CDR2 SVGAGI (reference sequence). The V gene lost 5 bases and the J gene lost 2 bases, with 12 bases spanning the gap. The CDR3 sequence: CASSRAVENTGELFF. The CDR3, as DNA: TGTGCCAGCAGTCGGGCGGTAGAAAACACCGGGGAGCTGTTTTTT.

The V gene is TRBV6-5, the J gene TRBJ1-2, with D possibly being TRBD1 (5 bases). The CDR3 has 14 residues. Germline CDR1 reads MNHEY; CDR2 reads SVGAGI. The V end lost 7 bases, the J end lost 4 bases, and 16 bases lay between the germline ends. The CDR3 sequence: CASTHPGGIYGYTF. The DNA of the CDR3 is TGTGCCAGCACTCACCCGGGGGGGATCTATGGCTACACCTTC.

The rearrangement links TRBV5-1 to TRBJ2-1, with 10 bases fitting TRBD2. Germline lookup yields CDR1 SGHRS and CDR2 YFSETQ. The CDR3 totals 17 residues. V was pared by 0 bases and J by 8 bases, with 11 bases of the junction left unmatched. Written as DNA, the CDR3 is TGCGCCAGCAGCTTGGGGGATAGCGGGAGGTATATGCATGAGCAGTTCTTC. This gives the protein CASSLGDSGRYMHEQFF.

V usage is TRBV7-2 and J usage is TRBJ2-7; 10 bases fit TRBD2. The CDR3 contains 15 residues. The germline CDR1 and CDR2 sequences are SGHTA and FQGNSA. V lost 1 base to trimming and J lost 2 bases; unmatched junction nucleotides: 2. The CDR3 loop is CASSLDTSGTYEQYF. CDR3 DNA sequence: TGTGCCAGCAGCTTAGATACTAGCGGGACCTACGAGCAGTACTTC.

The V call is TRBV27, the J call TRBJ1-4; D is perhaps TRBD1 (5 bases). Germline V gives CDR1 MNHEY, CDR2 SMNVEV (reference sequence). The ends were cut back, 9 bases at V and 9 bases at J, with 20 bases in the middle. CDR3 size: 14 residues. CDR3: CARKNGGMEKKLFF. CDR3 sequence (DNA): TGTGCCAGGAAAAACGGGGGGATGGAGAAAAAACTGTTTTTT.

The chain carries TRBV3-1 (or the pseudogene TRBV3-2) and TRBJ2-1; the D gene is possibly TRBD2 (6 bases). V was cut by 0 bases and J by 2 bases, with 8 bases left in between. CDR3 size: 15 residues. Per germline, CDR1 LGHDT and CDR2 YNNKEL (reference sequence). The CDR3 DNA is TGTGCCAGCAGCCAAGATGCGGGGACCTACAATGAGCAGTTCTTC. This sequence encodes CASSQDAGTYNEQFF.

The chain recombines TRBV27 with TRBJ2-7, with TRBD2 matching over 8 bases. Germline V gene data show CDR1 as MNHEY and CDR2 as SMNVEV (reference sequence). Germline trimming cut 8 bases from V and 4 bases from J; bases unmatched to any gene: 7. CDR3 length: 13 amino acids. The CDR3 nucleotides read TGTGCCAGCCCTACTAGCGGACGATACGAGCAGTACTTC. Translation gives CASPTSGRYEQYF.

The chain is built from TRBV5-4 and TRBJ1-4; D not resolved. The CDR3 totals 13 residues. Trimming shortened V by 0 bases and J by 5 bases, and 5 bases separated the two germline ends. Germline CDR1 is SGHNT and CDR2 is YYREEE (reference sequence). Written as DNA, the CDR3 is TGTGCCAGCAGCTTGGGTCCAAATGAAAAACTGTTTTTT. It specifies CASSLGPNEKLFF.

The chain uses TRBV3-1 (or the pseudogene TRBV3-2) and TRBJ1-2; D uncertain. This CDR3 has 14 amino acids. The germline V gene encodes CDR1 LGHDT and CDR2 YNNKEL (reference sequence). Between the trimmed V and J ends, which lost 4 bases and 3 bases, there was a span of 12 bases. CDR3 amino acids: CASSPLMRDYGYTF. DNA for the CDR3: TGTGCCAGCAGCCCCCTGATGCGGGACTATGGCTACACCTTC.

This clone was seen a single time. The chain carries TRBV5-1 and TRBJ1-2; tentative D call: TRBD1 (6 bases). The length of the CDR3 is 14 residues. V dropped 4 bases and J dropped 3 bases, with 13 bases sitting between them. Germline V gene data show CDR1 as SGHRS and CDR2 as YFSETQ. For the CDR3, the DNA is TGCGCCAGCAGCACCGGACAGAACCACTATGGCTACACCTTC. Amino acid sequence: CASSTGQNHYGYTF.

The chain carries TRBV27 and TRBJ2-5; D gene ambiguous. Deletions cut 2 bases from V and 0 bases from J, with 13 bases between. Germline V gene sequence: CDR1 MNHEY, CDR2 SMNVEV (reference sequence). The CDR3 is 16 residues long. The chain's CDR3 is CASSLRGSSHQETQYF. The CDR3 DNA reads TGTGCCAGCAGTTTACGCGGTAGCTCCCACCAAGAGACCCAGTACTTC.

This clone appeared a single time. The gene calls are TRBV5-1 and TRBJ2-5; a weak D match, TRBD2 (5 bases). V shed 2 bases and J shed 5 bases, with 10 bases lying between them. The germline gives CDR1 SGHRS, CDR2 YFSETQ. This CDR3 contains 13 residues. The DNA for the CDR3 is TGCGCCAGCAGCTTAGGATGGGAGGAGACCCAGTACTTC. Protein product: CASSLGWEETQYF.

The V gene is TRBV4-2, the J gene TRBJ1-2, with 9 bases identical to TRBD1. V gave up 4 bases and J gave up 4 bases; unmatched junction bases: 4. Germline V CDR1 and CDR2: LGHNA, YNFKEQ. The length of the CDR3 is 14 residues. The CDR3 sequence: CASSPGQGFYGYTF. The CDR3 DNA is TGTGCCAGCAGCCCGGGACAGGGCTTCTATGGCTACACCTTC.